This TCR beta chain was documented in a study of breast tumors, draining lymph nodes, adjacent tissues. Germline lookup yields CDR1 PRHDT and CDR2 FYEKMQ (reference sequence). The ends lost 8 bases at V and 0 bases at J; junction bases unmatched: 12. The CDR3 has 17 residues. The lymph nodes were axillary draining lymph nodes from breast cancer patients. Study-wide results and limits: Most tumor T cells seemingly derive from lymph node, then expand in tumor. Luminal-like breast cancer showed significantly higher tumor–nontumor repertoire similarity than basal-like. Tumor TCR diversity was below lymph nodes but above nontumor tissue. The lymph node origin of tumor T cells was framed as consistent with a hypothesis, not demonstrated.

TCRdb reanalysed the multiplex PCR reads using MiXCR and keeps one entry per CDR3 protein. Of around 230,000 distinct CDR3 sequences listed, about 30% are singletons. A remark on this clonotype: Antigen: not known.

Material for sequencing was axillary lymph node tissue. The origin of this receptor is a female donor with breast cancer. Some clones in this sample may be carry-over from other donors' samples. V gene TRBV13 combines with J gene TRBJ1-4; 7 bases agree with TRBD1. Here the CDR3 reads CASWPPGTAATNEKLFF. Here the CDR3 DNA reads TGTGCCAGCTGGCCGCCGGGGACAGCAGCAACTAATGAAAAACTGTTTTTT.